The TCR beta chain described here comes from a study of identifying expanded T cells in peripheral blood. Note on this clone: Its antigen is as yet unknown.

The method was immunoSEQ multiplex PCR; TCRdb's version includes in-frame clones alone and lacks a portion of them. The sample carries more than 45,000 clones, approximately 90% recorded once. This CDR3 region has 12 residues. Germline assignment: CDR1 LGHNT and CDR2 FRNRAP. The ends were cut back, 3 bases at V and 8 bases at J, with 10 bases in the middle. Whole-study findings and limits: Clone count variance between roughly 2-week samples rose with total template count.

Healthy donors had no documented immune events, such as infections, while sampled. The clonotype originates from a person aged 18 to 75 in good health. Sequenced material: blood. The V gene is TRBV12-5, the J gene TRBJ1-1; D ambiguous. The CDR3 is CASGLIEDEAFF. CDR3 coding DNA: TGTGCTAGTGGTTTAATTGAGGACGAAGCTTTCTTT.